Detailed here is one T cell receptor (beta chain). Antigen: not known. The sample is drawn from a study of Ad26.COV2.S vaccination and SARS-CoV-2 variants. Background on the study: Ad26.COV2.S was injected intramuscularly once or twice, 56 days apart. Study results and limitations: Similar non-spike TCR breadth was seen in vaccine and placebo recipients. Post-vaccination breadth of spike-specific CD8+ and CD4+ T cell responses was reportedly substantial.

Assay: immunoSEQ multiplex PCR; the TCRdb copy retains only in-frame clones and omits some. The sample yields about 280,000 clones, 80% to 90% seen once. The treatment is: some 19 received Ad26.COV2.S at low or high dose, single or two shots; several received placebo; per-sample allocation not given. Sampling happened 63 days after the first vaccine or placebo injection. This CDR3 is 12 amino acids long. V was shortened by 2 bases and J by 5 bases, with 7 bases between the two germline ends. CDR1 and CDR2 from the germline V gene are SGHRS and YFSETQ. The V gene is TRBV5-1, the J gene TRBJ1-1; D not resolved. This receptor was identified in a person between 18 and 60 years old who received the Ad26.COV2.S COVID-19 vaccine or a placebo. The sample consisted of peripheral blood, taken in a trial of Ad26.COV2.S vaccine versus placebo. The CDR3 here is CASSFTGTEAFF. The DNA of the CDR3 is TGCGCCAGCAGCTTTACCGGGACTGAAGCTTTCTTT.